The 32 T cell receptor beta chains listed next were all sequenced from one sample in a study of cytotoxic CD8 clonotypes in ibrutinib-treated CLL. Data came from immunoSEQ multiplex PCR; TCRdb stores just in-frame clones and leaves some out. In the table there are hundreds of thousands of clones, 67% of which are singletons. The sequenced sample was PBMCs, obtained after 36 months of ibrutinib treatment. Receptors originate from a human donor with chronic lymphocytic leukemia.

The chain is built from TRBV12-5 and TRBJ2-3; D perhaps matches TRBD1 (6 bases). V was shortened by 4 bases and J by 0 bases, with 11 bases between the two germline ends. The CDR3 consists of 15 residues. The germline CDR1 and CDR2 sequences are LGHNT and FRNRAP. The CDR3 here is CASGSGQISTDTQYF. CDR3 in DNA: TGTGCTAGTGGTTCCGGACAGATTAGCACAGATACGCAGTATTTT.

The V gene is TRBV15, the J gene TRBJ1-2, with D unclear. The CDR3 runs 15 residues. Germline CDR1 LNHNV, CDR2 YYDKDF (reference sequence). Trimming shortened V by 0 bases and J by 4 bases, and 12 bases separated the two germline ends. The CDR3 DNA reads as TGTGCCACCAGCAGAGATTATCAGGAACTCTATGGCTACACCTTC. It encodes CATSRDYQELYGYTF. The full variable domain, completed using reference TRBV15 and TRBJ1-2, is DAMVIQNPRYQVTQFGKPVTLSCSQTLNHNVMYWYQQKSSQAPKLLFHYYDKDFNNEADTPDNFQSRRPNTSFCFLDIRSPGLGDTAMYLCATSRDYQELYGYTFGSGTRLTVV.

J is TRBJ2-3 and V is TRBV12-2; no DNA check was done on the table's D call, TRBD2. TRBV12-2 represents a pseudogene. This CDR3 contains 16 residues. CDR3 protein: CASRVALAASTDTQYF. The CDR3 nucleotides are TGTGCAAGTCGCGTTGCCCTAGCGGCCAGCACAGATACGCAGTATTTT.

The rearrangement uses TRBV29-1 and TRBJ2-5; D call uncertain. The germline gives CDR1 SQVTM, CDR2 ANQGSEA. The CDR3 loop spans 12 amino acids. Trimming removed 4 bases at V and 1 base at J, with 7 bases between. The CDR3 protein is CSVARLQETQYF. The CDR3 coding sequence is TGCAGCGTTGCACGGCTCCAAGAGACCCAGTACTTC.

The chain uses TRBV29-1 and TRBJ1-4; maybe TRBD1 (6 bases). CDR3 length equals 15 residues. Germline CDR1 and CDR2: SQVTM and ANQGSEA. Trimming cost V 1 base and J 0 bases, with 9 bases left between them. The CDR3 here is CSVEGTAATNEKLFF. CDR3 nucleotide sequence: TGCAGCGTTGAAGGGACAGCCGCAACTAATGAAAAACTGTTTTTT.

The gene calls are TRBV18 and TRBJ2-4, with 7 bases that match TRBD1. Trimming at V came to 2 bases and at J to 5 bases, leaving 24 bases not matched to a gene. This CDR3 region has 21 residues. Germline CDR1 and CDR2: KGHSH and LQKENI. CDR3 sequence: CASSPEPGQSLLGLGENIQYF. CDR3 coding DNA: TGTGCCAGCTCACCAGAACCGGGACAGTCTCTTTTAGGACTCGGTGAAAACATTCAGTACTTC.

The chain carries TRBV5-4 and TRBJ2-7; D is undetermined. CDR1 is SGHNT, CDR2 YYREEE, per germline (reference sequence). The CDR3 has 12 residues. Trimming stripped 3 bases from V and 5 bases from J, with 9 bases between. Written as DNA, the CDR3 is TGTGCCAGCAGCTACGTGAGAGACGAGCAGTACTTC. Amino acid sequence: CASSYVRDEQYF.

The CDR3 coding sequence is TGTGCCAGCAGTGAGTATTGGCAGGCCCCCACAGATACGCAGTATTTT. It codes for CASSEYWQAPTDTQYF. The rearrangement uses TRBV6-1 and TRBJ2-3; D is ambiguous. Germline CDR1 MNHNS, CDR2 SASEGT. This CDR3 contains 16 residues. Trimming pared 3 bases from V and 2 bases from J, leaving 15 bases between.

The DNA of the CDR3 is TGTGCCAGCAGCTTAGCGGGCAGCCCGAGCACAGATACGCAGTATTTT. It encodes CASSLAGSPSTDTQYF. The J gene is TRBJ2-3, the V gene TRBV7-2, with unresolved D. Germline CDR1 and CDR2: SGHTA and FQGNSA. The ends were cut back, 0 bases at V and 0 bases at J, with 10 bases in the middle. The CDR3 runs 16 residues. Filled out from reference TRBV7-2 and TRBJ2-3, the complete variable domain reads GAGVSQSPSNKVTEKGKDVELRCDPISGHTALYWYRQSLGQGLEFLIYFQGNSAPDKSGLPSDRFSAERTGGSVSTLTIQRTQQEDSAVYLCASSLAGSPSTDTQYFGPGTRLTVL.

The rearrangement links TRBV29-1 to TRBJ2-5, with 9 nucleotides matching TRBD2. The CDR3 consists of 15 residues. V shed 1 base, J shed 5 bases, and the junction held 8 bases outside the gene matches. Germline values: CDR1 SQVTM, CDR2 ANQGSEA. In DNA form, the CDR3 reads TGCAGCGTTGAAGGTGGCGGGAGGGCCTCTGAGACCCAGTACTTC. Translation: CSVEGGGRASETQYF.

The V call is TRBV29-1, the J call TRBJ1-1; 8 nucleotides line up with TRBD1. Germline V lookup: CDR1 SQVTM, CDR2 ANQGSEA. V lost 5 bases, J lost 4 bases, and 12 bases stayed unmatched. This CDR3 spans 15 amino acids. This chain's CDR3 is CSVNRGSLAGTEAFF. In DNA, the CDR3 is TGCAGCGTTAACAGGGGGTCGTTGGCAGGCACTGAAGCTTTCTTT.

The chain links TRBV28 to TRBJ2-7; possibly TRBD1 for D (6 bases). From germline, CDR1 is MDHEN and CDR2 SYDVKM. Trimming stripped 6 bases from V and 4 bases from J, with 13 bases between. This CDR3 is built from 13 residues. CDR3: CASRGQGTYEQYF. CDR3 nucleotides: TGTGCCAGCAGGGGGCAGGGGACGTACGAGCAGTACTTC.

The chain recombines TRBV15 with TRBJ2-7; TRBD1 matches at 8 bases. V shed 1 base and J 5 bases; nucleotides not matched to a gene: 4. Germline values: CDR1 LNHNV, CDR2 YYDKDF (reference sequence). CDR3 length equals 14 residues. The CDR3 DNA follows: TGTGCCACCAGCAGAGGACAGGGGTTCCACGAGCAGTACTTC. Translating it yields CATSRGQGFHEQYF. The full variable domain, with the rest looked up from reference TRBV15 and TRBJ2-7, is DAMVIQNPRYQVTQFGKPVTLSCSQTLNHNVMYWYQQKSSQAPKLLFHYYDKDFNNEADTPDNFQSRRPNTSFCFLDIRSPGLGDTAMYLCATSRGQGFHEQYFGPGTRLTVT.

The chain recombines TRBV7-9 with TRBJ2-1; 8 nucleotides align to TRBD1. V trimming: 7 bases; J trimming: 7 bases; junction bases outside the gene matches: 12. There are 15 residues in the CDR3. The germline gives CDR1 SEHNR, CDR2 FQNEAQ (reference sequence). CDR3 nucleotide sequence: TGTGCCAGCACCGACCTCCGGGACAGGTGGAATGAGCAGTTCTTC. This sequence encodes CASTDLRDRWNEQFF.

The chain combines TRBV11-2 with TRBJ1-2, with 11 nucleotides matching TRBD1. The CDR3 is made up of 14 amino acids. The ends lost 5 bases at V and 4 bases at J; junction bases unmatched: 3. Germline CDR1 reads SGHAT; CDR2 reads FQNNGV. The CDR3 nucleotides are TGTGCCAGCAGCGCGGGACAGGGGGTCTATGGCTACACCTTC. Its translation: CASSAGQGVYGYTF.

This chain joins TRBV5-1 and TRBJ1-3; D call uncertain. The CDR3 sequence is 14 residues long. Germline CDR1 and CDR2: SGHRS and YFSETQ. V lost 0 bases, J lost 5 bases, and 9 bases lay in between. The CDR3, as DNA: TGCGCCAGCAGCTTGGAGCCAGGTCGAAACACCATATATTTT. Translated, it gives CASSLEPGRNTIYF.

The chain uses TRBV18 and TRBJ2-7; D is possibly TRBD1 (6 bases). Germline CDR1 is KGHSH and CDR2 is LQKENI. This CDR3 spans 12 amino acids. V lost 5 bases to trimming and J lost 5 bases, with 10 bases between them. The CDR3 DNA follows: TGTGCCAGCTCAATCCAGGGGAACGAGCAGTACTTC. As protein: CASSIQGNEQYF.

The rearrangement links TRBV4-1 to TRBJ1-5; D might be TRBD1 (5 bases). Trimming took off 4 bases at V and 5 bases at J, with 12 bases between the two ends. The CDR3 is made up of 14 amino acids. CDR1 MGHRA and CDR2 YSYEKL come from the germline V gene. The CDR3 nucleotides read TGCGCCAGCAGCCCGGGGACGGGCGATCAGCCCCAGCATTTT. Amino acids: CASSPGTGDQPQHF.

The V and J genes are TRBV19 and TRBJ2-7; D might be TRBD1 or TRBD2, each matching 6 bases. Trimming pared 0 bases from V and 2 bases from J, leaving 14 bases between. This CDR3 region has 16 residues. CDR1 and CDR2 (germline): LNHDA, SQIVND (reference sequence). The CDR3 coding sequence is TGTGCCAGTAGTATAGACGGAGGAGGGGGGCCCTACGAGCAGTACTTC. Translating gives CASSIDGGGGPYEQYF.

The chain is built from TRBV11-1 and TRBJ2-5, with 9 bases fitting TRBD1. There are 15 residues in the CDR3. J was trimmed by 4 bases and V by 5 bases; bases with no gene match: 8. Per the germline V gene, CDR1 is SGHAT and CDR2 is FQDESV (reference sequence). In DNA form, the CDR3 reads TGTGCCAGCAGCGCGGACAGGGGCCGTGCAGAGACCCAGTACTTC. Its translation: CASSADRGRAETQYF.

The V and J genes are TRBV7-3 and TRBJ1-5, with 7 bases that match TRBD1. The CDR3 sequence is 13 residues long. V was pared by 5 bases and J by 9 bases, with 7 bases of the junction left unmatched. CDR1 and CDR2 (germline): SGHTA, FQGTGA. CDR3 in amino acids: CASSLNNRGPQHF. As DNA, the CDR3 is TGTGCCAGCAGCCTAAATAACAGGGGGCCCCAGCATTTT.

This sequence joins TRBV2 and TRBJ2-7; D unresolved. The germline V gene encodes CDR1 SNHLY and CDR2 FYNNEI. V lost 8 bases and J 5 bases, leaving 7 bases between the germline ends. There are 10 residues in the CDR3. The CDR3 nucleotides are TGTGCCAGCGGGCCGCACGAGCAGTACTTC. Its translation: CASGPHEQYF.

The J gene is TRBJ2-3, the V gene TRBV9, with TRBD2 matching over 12 bases. Germline CDR1 reads SGDLS; CDR2 reads YYNGEE. The CDR3 sequence is 16 residues long. With 4 bases clipped from V and 2 bases from J, the junction kept 5 bases outside the gene matches. CDR3 in amino acids: CASSLRLAGATDTQYF. CDR3 nucleotides: TGTGCCAGCAGCTTAAGACTAGCGGGGGCCACAGATACGCAGTATTTT.

CDR3 loop: CASSRTSGGAKTQYF. The CDR3 DNA follows: TGTGCCAGCAGCCGTACTAGCGGGGGGGCAAAGACCCAGTACTTC. The rearrangement joins TRBV11-2 to TRBJ2-5; 13 nucleotides match TRBD2. J gave up 6 bases and V 5 bases, and 6 bases lay outside the gene matches. Germline CDR1 and CDR2: SGHAT and FQNNGV. The length of the CDR3 is 15 residues.

The J gene is TRBJ1-4, the V gene TRBV6-5, with D tentatively TRBD1 (5 bases). The CDR3 consists of 15 residues. Germline loops: CDR1 MNHEY, CDR2 SVGAGI. V lost 6 bases and J lost 2, with 13 bases in between. Here the CDR3 DNA reads TGTGCCAGCAGAAGGGGTAGTGCCACTAATGAAAAACTGTTTTTT. It yields the protein CASRRGSATNEKLFF.

The rearrangement joins TRBV9 to TRBJ1-2; 9 bases are shared with TRBD1. V was pared by 0 bases and J by 5 bases, with 5 bases of the junction left unmatched. Germline CDR1 reads SGDLS; CDR2 reads YYNGEE. The CDR3 length is 15 residues. The CDR3 reads CASSVAGTGIYGYTF. For the CDR3, the DNA is TGTGCCAGCAGCGTAGCGGGGACAGGGATATATGGCTACACCTTC.

The rearrangement joins TRBV11-2 to TRBJ1-5, with unresolved D. V was cut by 8 bases and J by 5 bases, with 4 bases left in between. The CDR3 is 10 residues long. Germline CDR1 reads SGHAT; CDR2 reads FQNNGV. CDR3 nucleotide sequence: TGTGCCAGCGCCGATCAGCCCCAGCATTTT. The encoded protein is CASADQPQHF.

The gene calls are TRBV6-7 and TRBJ2-7, with 7 bases fitting TRBD1. TRBV6-7 is filed as an ORF, its function uncertain. The CDR3 is made up of 17 amino acids. The V gene end was trimmed by 1 base and the J gene end by 2 bases; junction bases not matched to a gene: 11. CDR3 region: CASSYYEQVTGTYEQYF. The CDR3 coding sequence is TGTGCCAGCAGTTACTACGAACAAGTGACAGGGACCTACGAGCAGTACTTC.

This clone was observed a few times. The J gene is TRBJ2-5, the V gene TRBV9; D uncertain. CDR1 and CDR2 from the germline V gene are SGDLS and YYNGEE. CDR3 size: 15 residues. The germline V and J ends were trimmed by 0 bases and 5 bases, with 14 bases remaining between them. The CDR3 nucleotides read TGTGCCAGCAGCGTAGCCCACTTATCCGGTGAGACCCAGTACTTC. This encodes CASSVAHLSGETQYF.

This chain connects TRBV28 to TRBJ2-7; 7 nucleotides agree with TRBD2. The germline gives CDR1 MDHEN, CDR2 SYDVKM. Trimming cost V 2 bases and J 6 bases; bases outside gene matches: 13. The CDR3 sequence is 16 residues long. The CDR3, as DNA: TGTGCCAGCAGTTTAATAAGTCTCCGGGGCGGGAGCGAGCAGTACTTC. Its translation: CASSLISLRGGSEQYF.

A few counts support this clone. The chain employs TRBV18 and TRBJ1-2; 9 bases agree with TRBD1. Germline trimming cut 3 bases from V and 8 bases from J; bases unmatched to any gene: 13. Germline CDR1 and CDR2: KGHSH and LQKENI. CDR3 length equals 16 residues. This chain's CDR3 is CASSPRNLGQGVGYTF. The CDR3 nucleotides are TGTGCCAGCTCACCCCGTAACTTGGGACAGGGCGTCGGCTACACCTTC. Full variable domain (outside the CDR3, taken from reference TRBV18 and TRBJ1-2): NAGVMQNPRHLVRRRGQEARLRCSPMKGHSHVYWYRQLPEEGLKFMVYLQKENIIDESGMPKERFSAEFPKEGPSILRIQQVVRGDSAAYFCASSPRNLGQGVGYTFGSGTRLTVV.

The J gene is TRBJ2-7, the V gene TRBV27; D ambiguous. Trimming left V 6 bases short and J 5 bases short, with 8 bases between. Germline-derived CDR1 and CDR2 are MNHEY and SMNVEV (reference sequence). The CDR3 runs to 11 residues. DNA for the CDR3: TGTGCCAGCAGGGATTTGGACGAGCAGTACTTC. Amino acid sequence: CASRDLDEQYF.